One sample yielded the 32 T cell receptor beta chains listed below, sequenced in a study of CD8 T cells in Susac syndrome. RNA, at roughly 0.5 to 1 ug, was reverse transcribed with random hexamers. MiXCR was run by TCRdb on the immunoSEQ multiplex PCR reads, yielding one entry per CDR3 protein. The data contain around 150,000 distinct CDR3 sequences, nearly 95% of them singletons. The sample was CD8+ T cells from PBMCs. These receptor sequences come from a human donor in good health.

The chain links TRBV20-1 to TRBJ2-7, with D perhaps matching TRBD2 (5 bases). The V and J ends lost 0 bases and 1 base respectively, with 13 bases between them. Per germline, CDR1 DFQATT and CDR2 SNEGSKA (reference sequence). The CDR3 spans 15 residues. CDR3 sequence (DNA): TGCAGTGCTAGAGATTCCATGGACTCGTCCTACGAGCAGTACTTC. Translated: CSARDSMDSSYEQYF.

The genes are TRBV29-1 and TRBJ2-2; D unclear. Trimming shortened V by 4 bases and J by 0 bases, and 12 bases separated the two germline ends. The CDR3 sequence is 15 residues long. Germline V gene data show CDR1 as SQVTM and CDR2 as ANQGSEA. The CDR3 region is CSVGVGWTNTGELFF. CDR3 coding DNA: TGCAGCGTTGGGGTTGGGTGGACGAACACCGGGGAGCTGTTTTTT.

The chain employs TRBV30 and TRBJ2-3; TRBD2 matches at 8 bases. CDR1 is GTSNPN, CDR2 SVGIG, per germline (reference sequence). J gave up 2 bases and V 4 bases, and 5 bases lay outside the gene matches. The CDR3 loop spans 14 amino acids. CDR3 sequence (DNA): TGTGCCTGGACCAGCGGGGGATCCACAGATACGCAGTATTTT. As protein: CAWTSGGSTDTQYF.

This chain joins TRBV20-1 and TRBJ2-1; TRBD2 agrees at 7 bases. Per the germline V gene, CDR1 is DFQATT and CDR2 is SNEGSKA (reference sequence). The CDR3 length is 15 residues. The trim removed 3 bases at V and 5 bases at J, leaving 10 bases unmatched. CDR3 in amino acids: CSARGERDSHNEQFF. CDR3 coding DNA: TGCAGTGCTAGGGGGGAGCGGGACTCTCACAATGAGCAGTTCTTC.

CDR3 sequence reads: CSVSSTRTYNEQFF. CDR3 DNA sequence: TGCAGCGTCTCCTCTACTAGAACCTACAATGAGCAGTTCTTC. The chain couples TRBV29-1 to TRBJ2-1; D is possibly TRBD2 (5 bases). The CDR3 is made up of 14 amino acids. The V and J ends lost 6 bases and 2 bases respectively, with 14 bases between them. CDR1 is SQVTM, CDR2 ANQGSEA, per germline.

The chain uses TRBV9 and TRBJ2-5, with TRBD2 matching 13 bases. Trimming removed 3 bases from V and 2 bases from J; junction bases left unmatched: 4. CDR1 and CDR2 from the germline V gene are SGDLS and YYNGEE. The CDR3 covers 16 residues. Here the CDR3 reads CASSDPGLAGQETQYF. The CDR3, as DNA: TGTGCCAGCAGCGATCCGGGACTAGCGGGGCAAGAGACCCAGTACTTC.

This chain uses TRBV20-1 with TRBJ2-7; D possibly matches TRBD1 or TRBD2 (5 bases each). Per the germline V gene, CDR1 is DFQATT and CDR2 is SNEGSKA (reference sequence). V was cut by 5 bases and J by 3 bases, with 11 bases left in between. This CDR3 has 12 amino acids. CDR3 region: CSAPGPIYEQYF. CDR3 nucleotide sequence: TGCAGTGCTCCGGGACCGATCTACGAGCAGTACTTC.

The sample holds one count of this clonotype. The CDR3, as DNA: TGTGCCAGCCTGGGACTAGCGGAGATCAATGAGCAGTTCTTC. Amino acid sequence: CASLGLAEINEQFF. This rearrangement joins TRBV28 to TRBJ2-1; 11 nucleotides align to TRBD2. CDR1 is MDHEN and CDR2 is SYDVKM in the germline V gene. The junction had 6 bases not matched to a gene; V was cut back by 8 bases and J by 6 bases. The CDR3 runs 14 residues. Full variable domain (missing parts from reference TRBV28 and TRBJ2-1): DVKVTQSSRYLVKRTGEKVFLECVQDMDHENMFWYRQDPGLGLRLIYFSYDVKMKEKGDIPEGYSVSREKKERFSLILESASTNQTSMYLCASLGLAEINEQFFGPGTRLTVL.

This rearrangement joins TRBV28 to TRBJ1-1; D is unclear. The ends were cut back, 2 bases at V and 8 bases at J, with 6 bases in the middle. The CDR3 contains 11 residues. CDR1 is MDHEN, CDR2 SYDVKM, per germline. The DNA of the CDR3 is TGTGCCAGCAGTTTAGTCAGGGAAGCTTTCTTT. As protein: CASSLVREAFF.

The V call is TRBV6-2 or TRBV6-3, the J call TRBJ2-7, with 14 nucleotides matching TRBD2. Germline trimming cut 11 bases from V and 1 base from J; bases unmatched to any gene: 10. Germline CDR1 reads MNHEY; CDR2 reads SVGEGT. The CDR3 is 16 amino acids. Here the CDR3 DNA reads TGTGCCGCCGGGACTAGCGGGAGAAGTAAATCCTACGAGCAGTACTTC. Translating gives CAAGTSGRSKSYEQYF.

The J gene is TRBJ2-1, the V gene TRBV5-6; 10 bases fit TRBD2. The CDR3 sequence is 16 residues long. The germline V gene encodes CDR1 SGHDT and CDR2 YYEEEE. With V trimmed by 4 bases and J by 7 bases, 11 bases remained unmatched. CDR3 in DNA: TGTGCCAGCAGCACAGAACTAGCGGGAAGTATAAATGAGCAGTTCTTC. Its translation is CASSTELAGSINEQFF.

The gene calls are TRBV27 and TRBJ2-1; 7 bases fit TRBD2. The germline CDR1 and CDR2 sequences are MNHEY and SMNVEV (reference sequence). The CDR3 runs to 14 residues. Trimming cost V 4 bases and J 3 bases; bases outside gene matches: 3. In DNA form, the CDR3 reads TGTGCCAGCAGTTCGATAGCGGGCTACAATGAGCAGTTCTTC. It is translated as CASSSIAGYNEQFF.

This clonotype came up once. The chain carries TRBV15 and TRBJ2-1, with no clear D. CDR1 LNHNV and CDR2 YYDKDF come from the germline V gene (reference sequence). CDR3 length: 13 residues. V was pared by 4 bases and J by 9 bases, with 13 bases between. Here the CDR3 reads CATSKDTPGEQFF. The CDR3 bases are TGTGCCACCAGCAAAGATACCCCCGGTGAGCAGTTCTTC.

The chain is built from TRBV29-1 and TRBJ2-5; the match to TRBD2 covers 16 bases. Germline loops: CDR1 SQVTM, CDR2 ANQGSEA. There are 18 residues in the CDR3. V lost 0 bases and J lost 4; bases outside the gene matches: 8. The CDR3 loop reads CSVEDQGTSGRAGETQYF. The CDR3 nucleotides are TGCAGCGTTGAAGATCAGGGGACTAGCGGGAGGGCTGGAGAGACCCAGTACTTC.

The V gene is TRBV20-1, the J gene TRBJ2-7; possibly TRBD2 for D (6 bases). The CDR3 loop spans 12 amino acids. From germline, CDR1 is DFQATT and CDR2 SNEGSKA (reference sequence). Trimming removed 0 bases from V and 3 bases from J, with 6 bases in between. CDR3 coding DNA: TGCAGTGCTAGAGAGCGGGGCTACGAGCAGTACTTC. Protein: CSARERGYEQYF.

The CDR3 region is CASSLGTAVYGYTF. The CDR3 coding sequence is TGTGCCAGCAGCTTAGGGACAGCAGTCTATGGCTACACCTTC. The chain uses TRBV13 and TRBJ1-2, with TRBD1 as a possible D gene (5 bases). Germline-derived CDR1 and CDR2 are PRHDT and FYEKMQ (reference sequence). The V end lost 0 bases, the J end lost 4 bases, and 9 bases lay between the germline ends. The CDR3 totals 14 residues.

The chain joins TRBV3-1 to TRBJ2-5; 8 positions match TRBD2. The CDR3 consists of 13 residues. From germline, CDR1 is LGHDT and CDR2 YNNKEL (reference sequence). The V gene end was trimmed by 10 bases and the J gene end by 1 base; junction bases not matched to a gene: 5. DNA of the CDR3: TGTGCCACCAAAACTAGCGGCCAAGAGACCCAGTACTTC. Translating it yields CATKTSGQETQYF.

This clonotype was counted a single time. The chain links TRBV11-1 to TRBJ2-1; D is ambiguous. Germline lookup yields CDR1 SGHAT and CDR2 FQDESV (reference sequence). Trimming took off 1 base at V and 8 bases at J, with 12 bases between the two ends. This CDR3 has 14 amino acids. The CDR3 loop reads CASSLVRVTDEQFF. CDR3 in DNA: TGTGCCAGCAGCTTAGTTCGGGTAACGGATGAGCAGTTCTTC.

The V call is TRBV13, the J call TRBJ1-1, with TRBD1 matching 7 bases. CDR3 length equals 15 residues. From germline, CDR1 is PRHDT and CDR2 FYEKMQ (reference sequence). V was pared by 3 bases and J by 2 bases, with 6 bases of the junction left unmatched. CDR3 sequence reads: CASSFQTGRNTEAFF. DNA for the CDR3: TGTGCCAGCAGCTTCCAGACAGGGCGAAACACTGAAGCTTTCTTT.

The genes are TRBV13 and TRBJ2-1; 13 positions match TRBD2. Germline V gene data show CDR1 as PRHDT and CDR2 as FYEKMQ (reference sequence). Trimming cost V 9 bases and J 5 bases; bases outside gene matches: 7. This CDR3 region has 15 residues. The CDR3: CASQYGTSGNNEQFF. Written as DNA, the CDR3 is TGTGCCAGTCAATATGGGACTAGCGGGAACAATGAGCAGTTCTTC.

This chain's CDR3 is CASSPDRGGNQPQHF. In nucleotides, the CDR3 is TGTGCCAGCAGTCCCGATAGGGGAGGCAATCAGCCCCAGCATTTT. The rearrangement links TRBV27 to TRBJ1-5; the D gene is possibly TRBD1 (5 bases). CDR3 size: 15 residues. The ends were cut back, 5 bases at V and 2 bases at J, with 13 bases in the middle. The germline V gene encodes CDR1 MNHEY and CDR2 SMNVEV (reference sequence).

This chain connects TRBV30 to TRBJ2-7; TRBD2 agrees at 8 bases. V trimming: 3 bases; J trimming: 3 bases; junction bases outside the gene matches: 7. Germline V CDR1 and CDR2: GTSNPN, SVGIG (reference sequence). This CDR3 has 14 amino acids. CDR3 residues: CAWSHAGGLYEQYF. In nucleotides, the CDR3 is TGTGCCTGGAGCCACGCGGGAGGTCTCTACGAGCAGTACTTC. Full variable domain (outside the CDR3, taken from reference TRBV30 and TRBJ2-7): SQTIHQWPATLVQPVGSPLSLECTVEGTSNPNLYWYRQAAGRGLQLLFYSVGIGQISSEVPQNLSASRPQDRQFILSSKKLLLSDSGFYLCAWSHAGGLYEQYFGPGTRLTVT.

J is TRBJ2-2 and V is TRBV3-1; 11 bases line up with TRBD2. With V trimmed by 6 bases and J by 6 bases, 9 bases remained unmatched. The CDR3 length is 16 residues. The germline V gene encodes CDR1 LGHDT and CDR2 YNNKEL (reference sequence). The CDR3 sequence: CASSPLAGEVSGELFF. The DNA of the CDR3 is TGTGCCAGCAGTCCACTAGCGGGAGAGGTCTCCGGGGAGCTGTTTTTT.

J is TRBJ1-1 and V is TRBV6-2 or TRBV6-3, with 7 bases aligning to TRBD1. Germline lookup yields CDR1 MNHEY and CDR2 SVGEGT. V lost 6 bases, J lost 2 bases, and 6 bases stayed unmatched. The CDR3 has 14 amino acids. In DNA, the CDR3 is TGTGCCAGCAGATTACGGACAGGCAACACTGAAGCTTTCTTT. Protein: CASRLRTGNTEAFF.

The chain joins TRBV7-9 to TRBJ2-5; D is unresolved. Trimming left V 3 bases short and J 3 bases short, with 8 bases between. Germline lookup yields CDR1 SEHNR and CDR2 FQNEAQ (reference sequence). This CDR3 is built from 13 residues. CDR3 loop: CASSLGLEETQYF. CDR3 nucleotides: TGTGCCAGCAGCTTGGGCCTAGAAGAGACCCAGTACTTC.

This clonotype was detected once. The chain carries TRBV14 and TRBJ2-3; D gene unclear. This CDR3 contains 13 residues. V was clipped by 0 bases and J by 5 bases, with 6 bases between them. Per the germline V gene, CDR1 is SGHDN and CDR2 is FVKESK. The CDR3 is CASSQDRKDTQYF. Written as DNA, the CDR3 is TGTGCCAGCAGCCAAGATCGTAAAGATACGCAGTATTTT.

CDR3 residues: CSVEFPRTNTGELFF. DNA for the CDR3: TGCAGCGTTGAGTTCCCCAGGACAAATACCGGGGAGCTGTTTTTT. The chain recombines TRBV29-1 with TRBJ2-2; tentatively, D is TRBD1 (5 bases). Germline V lookup: CDR1 SQVTM, CDR2 ANQGSEA. This CDR3 is built from 15 residues. Trimming took 3 bases from V and 5 from J, leaving 16 bases between them.

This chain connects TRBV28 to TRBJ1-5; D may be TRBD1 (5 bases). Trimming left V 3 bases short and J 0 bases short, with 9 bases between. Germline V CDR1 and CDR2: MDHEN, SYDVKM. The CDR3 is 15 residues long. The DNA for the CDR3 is TGTGCCAGCAGTTTTCGGGACTATAGCAATCAGCCCCAGCATTTT. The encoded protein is CASSFRDYSNQPQHF.

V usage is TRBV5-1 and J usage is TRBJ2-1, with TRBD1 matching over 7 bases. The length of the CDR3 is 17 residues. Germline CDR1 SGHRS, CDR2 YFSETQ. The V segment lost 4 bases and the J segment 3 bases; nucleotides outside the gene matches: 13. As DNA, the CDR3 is TGCGCCAGCAGCCACCCGGGACAGATTAGGGACTACAATGAGCAGTTCTTC. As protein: CASSHPGQIRDYNEQFF.

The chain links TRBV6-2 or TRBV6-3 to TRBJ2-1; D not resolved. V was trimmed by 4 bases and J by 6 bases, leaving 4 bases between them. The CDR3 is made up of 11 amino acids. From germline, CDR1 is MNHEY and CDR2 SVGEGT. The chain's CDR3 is CASSWVNEQFF. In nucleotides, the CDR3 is TGTGCCAGCAGTTGGGTCAATGAGCAGTTCTTC.

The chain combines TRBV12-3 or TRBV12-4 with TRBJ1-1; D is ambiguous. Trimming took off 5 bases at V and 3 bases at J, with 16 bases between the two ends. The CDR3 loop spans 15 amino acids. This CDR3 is CASSPRLDWDTEAFF. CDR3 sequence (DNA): TGTGCCAGCAGTCCCAGGTTGGATTGGGACACTGAAGCTTTCTTT.

The CDR3 reads CSASLNTEAFF. The CDR3 nucleotides are TGCAGTGCTAGTTTGAACACTGAAGCTTTCTTT. The chain has TRBV20-1 and TRBJ1-1; D unclear. The CDR3 contains 11 residues. Germline CDR1 DFQATT, CDR2 SNEGSKA (reference sequence). V was pared by 3 bases and J by 0 bases, with 2 bases between.